The rows below give T cell receptor beta chains drawn from one sample of a study of T cells in Graves' hyperthyroidism and ophthalmopathy. Via MiXCR, TCRdb re-called the multiplex PCR reads, giving one row per CDR3 protein. This sample has 600,000 to 750,000 distinct CDR3 sequences, with 15% to 20% found just once. Sequencing was done on a sample of blood. Source of these receptors: a man in his fifties with Graves' hyperthyroidism. CDR3s include the opening cysteine and the closing phenylalanine or tryptophan. Fields, in order: J gene, D gene, V gene, clone size, CDR3 protein, CDR3 DNA. D genes are given only for firm matches. The size field is filled for only some rows; it gives once, few, many or a size class.

J: TRBJ1-1
D: NA
V: TRBV10-3
size: NA
CDR3: CAISDRGCTEAFF
DNA: TGTGCCATCAGTGATAGGGGGTGCACTGAAGCTTTCTTT

J: TRBJ1-1
D: NA
V: TRBV28
size: few
CDR3: CASSFHPDRMSTEAFF
DNA: TGTGCCAGCAGTTTTCATCCGGACAGAATGAGCACTGAAGCTTTCTTT

J: TRBJ2-5
D: NA
V: TRBV12-3/TRBV12-4
size: NA
CDR3: CASSLALQETQYF
DNA: TGTGCCAGCAGTTTAGCTCTGCAAGAGACCCAGTACTTC

J: TRBJ1-5
D: NA
V: TRBV18
size: NA
CDR3: CASSPQGRGNQPQHF
DNA: TGTGCCAGCTCACCACAGGGAAGGGGCAATCAGCCCCAGCATTTT

J: TRBJ2-7
D: NA
V: TRBV24-1
size: few
CDR3: CATSDKYRVSFYEQYF
DNA: TGTGCCACCAGTGATAAGTACAGGGTATCCTTCTACGAGCAGTACTTC

J: TRBJ2-2
D: TRBD1
V: TRBV24-1
size: few
CDR3: CATRGQGGTGELFF
DNA: TGTGCCACCAGGGGACAGGGGGGCACCGGGGAGCTGTTTTTT

J: TRBJ1-4
D: NA
V: TRBV30
size: few
CDR3: CAWTLNEKLFF
DNA: TGTGCCTGGACCCTCAATGAAAAACTGTTTTTT

J: TRBJ1-5
D: NA
V: TRBV27
size: many
CDR3: CASSFIDSNQPQHF
DNA: TGTGCCAGCAGTTTCATCGATAGCAATCAGCCCCAGCATTTT

J: TRBJ2-5
D: NA
V: TRBV20-1
size: many
CDR3: CSAKSETQYF
DNA: TGCAGTGCTAAATCCGAGACCCAGTACTTC

J: TRBJ2-1
D: TRBD2
V: TRBV24-1
size: many
CDR3: CATSGSLAGTFSYNEQFF
DNA: TGTGCCACCAGTGGATCGCTAGCGGGGACTTTCTCCTACAATGAGCAGTTCTTC

J: TRBJ1-5
D: TRBD1
V: TRBV19
size: NA
CDR3: CASSLRRDSHYSNQPQHF
DNA: TGTGCCAGTAGCCTTCGTCGGGACAGCCATTATAGCAATCAGCCCCAGCATTTT

J: TRBJ2-5
D: NA
V: TRBV6-5
size: few
CDR3: CASSYSSGTETQYF
DNA: TGTGCCAGCAGTTACTCTTCGGGAACAGAGACCCAGTACTTC

J: TRBJ1-3
D: NA
V: TRBV12-3/TRBV12-4
size: NA
CDR3: CASSSPGHNGNTIYF
DNA: TGTGCCAGCAGTTCACCGGGACATAATGGAAACACCATATATTTT

J: TRBJ2-7
D: NA
V: TRBV6-1
size: once
CDR3: CASSLSGRAPCEQYF
DNA: TGTGCCAGCAGCCTTTCTGGCAGGGCCCCCTGCGAGCAGTACTTC

J: TRBJ2-3
D: NA
V: TRBV6-1
size: few
CDR3: CASSGVQGTDTQYF
DNA: TGTGCCAGCAGTGGGGTCCAGGGTACAGATACGCAGTATTTT

J: TRBJ1-1
D: NA
V: TRBV28
size: NA
CDR3: CASIRGPMNTEAFF
DNA: TGTGCCAGCATACGGGGTCCCATGAACACTGAAGCTTTCTTT

J: TRBJ2-5
D: TRBD2
V: TRBV28
size: many
CDR3: CASSSRIAGGETQYF
DNA: TGTGCCAGCAGTTCGAGGATCGCGGGAGGAGAGACCCAGTACTTC

J: TRBJ2-1
D: NA
V: TRBV9
size: NA
CDR3: CASSFARGGGQFF
DNA: TGTGCCAGCAGCTTTGCGAGGGGAGGAGGGCAGTTCTTC

J: TRBJ1-4
D: TRBD1
V: TRBV10-3
size: few
CDR3: CAIRADRASKLFF
DNA: TGTGCCATCAGGGCTGACAGGGCCTCAAAACTGTTTTTT

J: TRBJ2-7
D: NA
V: TRBV4-1
size: NA
CDR3: CASSRIDGMAYEQYF
DNA: TGCGCCAGCAGCCGGATTGATGGCATGGCCTACGAGCAGTACTTC

J: TRBJ2-3
D: TRBD1
V: TRBV19
size: few
CDR3: CASSSDRWADTQYF
DNA: TGTGCCAGTAGTTCGGACAGGTGGGCAGATACGCAGTATTTT

J: TRBJ1-2
D: TRBD1
V: TRBV18
size: many
CDR3: CASSPGQEYGYTF
DNA: TGTGCCAGCTCACCCGGACAGGAGTATGGCTACACCTTC

J: TRBJ2-7
D: NA
V: TRBV5-1
size: NA
CDR3: CASSLSGRHYEQYF
DNA: TGCGCCAGCAGCTTGTCGGGCCGGCACTACGAGCAGTACTTC

J: TRBJ2-3
D: NA
V: TRBV15
size: NA
CDR3: CATSRRTGTDTQYF
DNA: TGTGCCACCAGCAGAAGAACAGGCACAGATACGCAGTATTTT

J: TRBJ2-7
D: TRBD1
V: TRBV7-9
size: few
CDR3: CASIPGQSPYEQYF
DNA: TGTGCCAGCATCCCGGGACAGTCACCCTACGAGCAGTACTTC

J: TRBJ2-1
D: NA
V: TRBV7-3
size: many
CDR3: CASSLKGGNSHEEQFF
DNA: TGTGCCAGCAGCTTAAAAGGGGGGAACTCCCATGAGGAGCAGTTCTTC

J: TRBJ2-3
D: NA
V: TRBV28
size: many
CDR3: CASSGGSSDTQYF
DNA: TGTGCCAGCAGTGGGGGTTCATCGGATACGCAGTATTTT

J: TRBJ2-3
D: NA
V: TRBV6-6
size: many
CDR3: CASSYSRDTDTQYF
DNA: TGTGCCAGCAGTTACTCGAGGGACACAGATACGCAGTATTTT

J: TRBJ2-1
D: TRBD2
V: TRBV19
size: many
CDR3: CASEESGSSYNEQFF
DNA: TGTGCCAGTGAAGAGAGCGGGAGCTCCTACAATGAGCAGTTCTTC

J: TRBJ2-3
D: TRBD2
V: TRBV6-2/TRBV6-3
size: many
CDR3: CASSYLGWTSGSDTQYF
DNA: TGTGCCAGCAGTTACTTGGGGTGGACTAGCGGGAGCGATACGCAGTATTTT

J: TRBJ2-6
D: NA
V: TRBV6-1
size: NA
CDR3: CASRAGTYLPSGANVLTF
DNA: TGTGCCAGCAGAGCCGGGACCTACCTACCCTCTGGGGCCAACGTCCTGACTTTC

J: TRBJ2-7
D: TRBD2
V: TRBV2
size: many
CDR3: CASLAGGTYEQYF
DNA: TGTGCCAGCCTAGCGGGAGGAACCTACGAGCAGTACTTC

J: TRBJ1-2
D: NA
V: TRBV4-1
size: few
CDR3: CASSPTRQSANYGYTF
DNA: TGCGCCAGCAGCCCAACACGACAGTCAGCTAACTATGGCTACACCTTC

J: TRBJ2-2
D: NA
V: TRBV5-1
size: few
CDR3: CASSLRSRTQNTGELFF
DNA: TGCGCCAGCAGCTTGAGAAGTCGGACACAGAACACCGGGGAGCTGTTTTTT

J: TRBJ2-1
D: TRBD2
V: TRBV7-9
size: NA
CDR3: CASSLVTGGPGEQFF
DNA: TGTGCCAGCAGCTTAGTAACGGGAGGGCCTGGTGAGCAGTTCTTC

J: TRBJ2-7
D: NA
V: TRBV28
size: many
CDR3: CASSLWGKGEQYF
DNA: TGTGCCAGCAGTTTATGGGGGAAAGGCGAGCAGTACTTC

J: TRBJ2-7
D: TRBD1
V: TRBV28
size: many
CDR3: CASNDPGQSYEQYF
DNA: TGTGCCAGCAATGATCCGGGACAGTCCTACGAGCAGTACTTC

J: TRBJ2-7
D: TRBD1
V: TRBV28
size: many
CDR3: CASGSGTGVSYEQYF
DNA: TGTGCCAGCGGATCAGGGACAGGGGTCTCCTACGAGCAGTACTTC

J: TRBJ1-1
D: NA
V: TRBV30
size: NA
CDR3: CAWSAQRNTEAFF
DNA: TGTGCCTGGAGTGCACAGAGGAACACTGAAGCTTTCTTT

J: TRBJ1-5
D: NA
V: TRBV7-2
size: few
CDR3: CASSLVEGRNQPQHF
DNA: TGTGCCAGCAGCTTAGTAGAGGGAAGAAATCAGCCCCAGCATTTT

J: TRBJ1-2
D: NA
V: TRBV3-1
size: few
CDR3: CASSPTREGNYGYTF
DNA: TGTGCCAGCAGCCCCACCAGGGAGGGTAACTATGGCTACACCTTC

J: TRBJ2-7
D: NA
V: TRBV19
size: many
CDR3: CASSTTGGAYEQYF
DNA: TGTGCCAGTAGTACCACCGGCGGCGCCTACGAGCAGTACTTC

J: TRBJ2-6
D: NA
V: TRBV9
size: NA
CDR3: CASSPRIVSGAPGANVLTF
DNA: TGTGCCAGCAGCCCCCGTATCGTTTCAGGGGCCCCTGGGGCCAACGTCCTGACTTTC

J: TRBJ2-3
D: TRBD2
V: TRBV28
size: many
CDR3: CASSWGLAGTDTQYF
DNA: TGTGCCAGCAGTTGGGGACTAGCGGGCACAGATACGCAGTATTTT

J: TRBJ1-5
D: NA
V: TRBV12-3/TRBV12-4
size: many
CDR3: CASSSGGPPQPQHF
DNA: TGTGCCAGCAGTTCTGGGGGGCCCCCTCAGCCCCAGCATTTT

J: TRBJ2-1
D: TRBD1
V: TRBV20-1
size: many
CDR3: CSAPQIRTGVNNEQFF
DNA: TGCAGTGCTCCTCAGATACGGACAGGGGTGAACAATGAGCAGTTCTTC

J: TRBJ2-7
D: TRBD2
V: TRBV12-3/TRBV12-4
size: many
CDR3: CASSQPAGLAGAYEQYF
DNA: TGTGCCAGCAGTCAACCCGCGGGACTAGCGGGAGCCTACGAGCAGTACTTC

J: TRBJ2-3
D: NA
V: TRBV11-2
size: many
CDR3: CASSLNPSHTDTQYF
DNA: TGTGCCAGCAGCTTAAATCCTAGCCACACAGATACGCAGTATTTT

J: TRBJ2-7
D: NA
V: TRBV28
size: NA
CDR3: CASRSGGVHEQYF
DNA: TGTGCCAGCAGATCGGGCGGGGTCCACGAGCAGTACTTC